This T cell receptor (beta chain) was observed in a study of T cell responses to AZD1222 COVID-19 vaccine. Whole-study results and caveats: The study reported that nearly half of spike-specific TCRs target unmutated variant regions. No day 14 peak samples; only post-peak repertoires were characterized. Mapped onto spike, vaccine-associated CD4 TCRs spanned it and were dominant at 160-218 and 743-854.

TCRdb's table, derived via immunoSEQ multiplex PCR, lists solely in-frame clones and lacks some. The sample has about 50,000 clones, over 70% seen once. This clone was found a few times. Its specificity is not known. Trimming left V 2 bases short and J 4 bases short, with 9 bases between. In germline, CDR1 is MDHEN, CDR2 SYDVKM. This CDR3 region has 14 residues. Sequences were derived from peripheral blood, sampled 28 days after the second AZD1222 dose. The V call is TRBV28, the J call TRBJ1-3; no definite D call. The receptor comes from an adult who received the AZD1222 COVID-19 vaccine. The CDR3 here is CASSLEDGGNTIYF. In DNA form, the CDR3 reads TGTGCCAGCAGTTTAGAGGATGGCGGAAACACCATATATTTT.